This TCR beta chain was identified during a study of T cell responses to AZD1222 COVID-19 vaccine. Study as a whole: Pooling covered second doses at about 4 or about 12 weeks. Study-wide points: Most donors were white British and more were female, and clonal diversity was possibly underestimated. Seropositive AZD1222 recipients at baseline numbered only five or six. None of the repertoires were sampled until the peak T cell response had passed.

The CDR3 extends over 12 amino acids. Germline-derived CDR1 and CDR2 are LNHDA and SQIVND (reference sequence). V was cut by 7 bases and J by 3 bases, with 8 bases left in between. Assay: immunoSEQ multiplex PCR; the TCRdb copy retains only in-frame clones and omits some. This sample carries 150,000 to 200,000 clones, 94% of them seen once, and the ten largest clones take roughly 9.2%. Concerning this clone: Its target is not known.

The material sequenced was peripheral blood, taken on day 0 of AZD1222 vaccination. The TCR comes from an adult in good health. The V gene is TRBV19, the J gene TRBJ2-3; the D is unclear. The CDR3 loop reads CASNHQTDTQYF. The CDR3 DNA reads TGTGCCAGTAATCACCAGACAGATACGCAGTATTTT.